Listed below are T cell receptor beta chains from one sample, sequenced in a study of T cell repertoires in cytomegalovirus infection. TCRdb re-derived calls from the reads in MiXCR, one entry per CDR3 protein. This sample has fewer than 550,000 distinct CDR3 sequences, with 16% found just once. The sample was CD8+ T cells from PBMCs. Receptors were obtained from a human donor in good health (CMV status not recorded). Some clones in this sample may be carry-over from other donors' samples. Each CDR3 is given with its conserved first and last residue. Fields, in order: D gene, clone size, V gene, J gene, CDR3 DNA, CDR3 protein. D genes are given only for firm matches. Part of the rows lack a size; the others show once, few, many or a class for expanded clones.

>NA|many|TRBV7-6|TRBJ2-5
TGTGCCAGCAGCTTTAGAGGGACTCAAGAGACCCAGTACTTC
CASSFRGTQETQYF
>NA|NA|TRBV3-1|TRBJ2-2
TGTGCCAGCAGCCCGATTGCCACCGGGGAGCTGTTTTTT
CASSPIATGELFF
>TRBD2|many|TRBV28|TRBJ2-1
TGTGCCAGCAGTTTTGGGACTACAAACAATGAGCAGTTCTTC
CASSFGTTNNEQFF
>TRBD1|many|TRBV10-2|TRBJ2-5
TGCGCCAGCAGTCCCGCGACAGGGGACTGGGGGGAGACCCAGTACTTC
CASSPATGDWGETQYF
>NA|many|TRBV7-2|TRBJ2-7
TGTGCCAGCACGGCAAGTGGGTTACTATCCTACGAGCAGTACTTC
CASTASGLLSYEQYF
>NA|NA|TRBV19|TRBJ1-1
TGTGCCAGTGCGGTATCTCTGAACACTGAAGCTTTCTTT
CASAVSLNTEAFF
>TRBD2|NA|TRBV6-5|TRBJ2-7
TGTGCCAGCAGTTGGAAATCTAGCGGGAGTATCTACGAGCAGTACTTC
CASSWKSSGSIYEQYF
>NA|once|TRBV9|TRBJ1-1
TGTGCCAGCAGCCCCACCTCGGAGACTGAAGCTTTCTTT
CASSPTSETEAFF
>NA|few|TRBV10-3|TRBJ2-7
TGTGCCCTGGGTAGAAAGGACGAGCAGTACTTC
CALGRKDEQYF
>NA|NA|TRBV4-1|TRBJ2-7
TGCGCCAGCAGCCATGACAGTTTGAGCTCCTACGAGCAGTACTTC
CASSHDSLSSYEQYF
>NA|many|TRBV11-2|TRBJ2-7
TGTGCCAGCAGCTTAGCCTCGGGTTATTACGAGCAGTACTTC
CASSLASGYYEQYF
>TRBD1|few|TRBV14|TRBJ1-1
TGTGCCAGCAGCCACCGGGACAGGGTGAACACTGAAGCTTTCTTT
CASSHRDRVNTEAFF
>NA|NA|TRBV4-1|TRBJ1-3
TGCGCCAGCAGCCAAGATCACCTTTCTGGAAACACCATATATTTT
CASSQDHLSGNTIYF
>TRBD1|few|TRBV5-5|TRBJ2-7
TGTGCCAGCAGCTTGGGGGGACAGGGCAAAGACGAGCAGTACTTC
CASSLGGQGKDEQYF
>NA|many|TRBV7-2|TRBJ2-5
TGTGCCAGCAGCTTAGCGTCTGGGGCCGAGGGGGAGACCCAGTACTTC
CASSLASGAEGETQYF
>TRBD2|NA|TRBV20-1|TRBJ2-3
TGCAGTGCGGGGCTAGCGGGAGGCGGAGATACGCAGTATTTT
CSAGLAGGGDTQYF
>NA|many|TRBV2|TRBJ2-1
TGTGCCAGCAGAGGGGCAGTAGACCCCCTCTACAATGAGCAGTTCTTC
CASRGAVDPLYNEQFF
>NA|NA|TRBV12-3/TRBV12-4|TRBJ2-7
TGTGCCAGCAGCCTCGGGCCTCAAGGGGGGCAGTACTTC
CASSLGPQGGQYF
>NA|many|TRBV29-1|TRBJ2-3
TGCAGCGCCTGGGCGGGGACCACAGATACGCAGTATTTT
CSAWAGTTDTQYF
>TRBD1|few|TRBV27|TRBJ1-1
TGTGCCAGCAGTCCCAGTGGGGCAGGGGGCGGGGGGTACACTGAAGCTTTCTTT
CASSPSGAGGGGYTEAFF
>NA|many|TRBV12-3/TRBV12-4|TRBJ1-1
TGTGCCAGCAGTTCGAACACTGAAGCTTTCTTT
CASSSNTEAFF
>NA|many|TRBV6-1|TRBJ1-5
TGTGCCAGCAGTGAGACGAGTGGGAATAGCAATCAGCCCCAGCATTTT
CASSETSGNSNQPQHF
>NA|NA|TRBV12-3/TRBV12-4|TRBJ2-1
TGTGCCAGCATAAAGTCCTACAATGAGCAGTTCTTC
CASIKSYNEQFF
>NA|NA|TRBV4-1|TRBJ2-3
TGCGCCAGCAGCCAAGGAACAGATAGCACAAATACGCAGTATTTT
CASSQGTDSTNTQYF
>TRBD2|few|TRBV3-1|TRBJ2-1
TGTGCCAGCAGCCGAGTAGCGGGGGGCTACGCCCACAATGAGCAGTTCTTC
CASSRVAGGYAHNEQFF
>NA|NA|TRBV7-8|TRBJ2-7
TGTGCCAGCAGCGCCCAGACAGGTCGTCGGTACGAGCAGTACTTC
CASSAQTGRRYEQYF
>NA|many|TRBV7-9|TRBJ1-2
TGTGCCAGCAGCTTAGCGGGCCGTTATGGCTACACCTTC
CASSLAGRYGYTF